This T cell receptor (beta chain) was documented in a study of T cell clones after liver transplantation. As for the study in general: Draws occurred before transplant, before withdrawal, and after complete or failed withdrawal. Study results and caveats: Conclusions were preliminary, with small, heterogeneous patient groups. Post-transplant, graft-donor-reactive CD4 TCRbeta sequences in blood dropped significantly in most of the 8 subjects. A larger donor-reactive than third-party decline suggested partial antigen-specific deletion.

Using immunoSEQ multiplex PCR, the repertoire was profiled, and TCRdb retains in-frame clones only, with some absent. The repertoire holds tens of thousands of clones, with around 80% as singletons. In its sample, this clone was seen once. No antigen is known for it. The same CDR3 can be traced to other DNA sequences in this sample. Material: CD4+ T cells from blood, obtained 12 months after liver transplant. This sequence originates from a human patient who received a liver transplant. Some T cells could come from the graft donor.

The CDR3 sequence is CASSPPGQETQYF. The CDR3 nucleotides are TGTGCCAGCTCACCACCGGGTCAAGAGACCCAGTACTTC. This chain connects TRBV18 to TRBJ2-5; D not certain. Germline loops: CDR1 KGHSH, CDR2 LQKENI. This CDR3 comprises 13 residues. Trimming removed 0 bases at V and 2 bases at J, with 4 bases between.